Each of the 14 T cell receptor beta chains below was sequenced from the same sample in a study of CD8 T cells in ankylosing spondylitis. TCRdb re-analysed the 5' RACE reads in MiXCR, keeping a single row per CDR3 protein. Of approximately 46,000 distinct CDR3 sequences listed, approximately 9.9% are singletons. Material for sequencing was blood, either unsorted or a sorted T cell fraction (not recorded which). These receptors were collected from a male donor with ankylosing spondylitis or in good health (not recorded which).

This clonotype has a count of ten or more. The chain links TRBV10-3 to TRBJ2-2, with D hard to call. This CDR3 is 12 amino acids long. Germline lookup yields CDR1 ENHRY and CDR2 SYGVKD. V dropped 3 bases and J dropped 4 bases, with 3 bases sitting between them. CDR3 region: CAISEFTGELFF. The CDR3 DNA reads TGTGCCATCAGTGAATTCACCGGGGAGCTGTTTTTT.

About this clonotype itself: A much larger clone lies one base from this, so it may be a read error. The chain couples TRBV4-2 to TRBJ2-2, with a possible D match to TRBD2 (5 bases). Germline loops: CDR1 LGHNA, CDR2 YNFKEQ. This CDR3 has 15 residues. CDR3 DNA: TGTGCCAGCAGCCAAGAGACTACGAACACCGAGGAGCTGTTTTTT. It is translated as CASSQETTNTEELFF.

In its sample, this clonotype was seen many times. The gene calls are TRBV5-1 and TRBJ1-5; a possible D gene is TRBD1 (5 bases). The V end lost 0 bases, the J end lost 4 bases, and 11 bases lay between the germline ends. The germline V gene has CDR1 SGHRS and CDR2 YFSETQ. The CDR3 extends over 15 amino acids. CDR3 in DNA: TGCGCCAGCAGCTTGGTGCCAGGGCCGAATCAGCCCCAGCATTTT. It encodes CASSLVPGPNQPQHF. The full variable domain, with the rest looked up from reference TRBV5-1 and TRBJ1-5, is KAGVTQTPRYLIKTRGQQVTLSCSPISGHRSVSWYQQTPGQGLQFLFEYFSETQRNKGNFPGRFSGRQFSNSRSEMNVSTLELGDSALYLCASSLVPGPNQPQHFGDGTRLSIL.

Many counts were recorded for this clonotype. V gene TRBV5-1 combines with J gene TRBJ1-3; tentatively, D is TRBD1 (6 bases). The CDR3 contains 15 residues. Trimming shortened V by 4 bases and J by 0 bases, and 11 bases separated the two germline ends. Germline loops: CDR1 SGHRS, CDR2 YFSETQ. The CDR3 nucleotides read TGCGCCAGCAGCCTGGACAGACCCTCTGGAAACACCATATATTTT. It codes for CASSLDRPSGNTIYF.

This clonotype was observed many times. The chain combines TRBV5-1 with TRBJ2-1, with TRBD1 matching over 9 bases. J was trimmed by 3 bases and V by 1 base; bases with no gene match: 5. This CDR3 is built from 16 residues. The germline CDR1 and CDR2 sequences are SGHRS and YFSETQ. The CDR3 bases are TGCGCCAGCAGCTTGTTACCGGGACAGGGCTACAATGAGCAGTTCTTC. Residues: CASSLLPGQGYNEQFF.

V and J are TRBV27 and TRBJ2-1, with TRBD1 matching 8 bases. V was clipped by 10 bases and J by 9 bases; unmatched bases: 11. CDR1 and CDR2 from the germline V gene are MNHEY and SMNVEV (reference sequence). The CDR3 contains 13 residues. The CDR3 region has the DNA TGTGCCACCGCGGACAGGGTAGGTGGTGAGCAGTTCTTC. It translates to CATADRVGGEQFF.

This clonotype appeared many times. The chain uses TRBV5-1 and TRBJ1-6, with D unclear. The CDR3 has 13 residues. Trimming cost V 2 bases and J 10 bases, with 10 bases left between them. Germline V gives CDR1 SGHRS, CDR2 YFSETQ. DNA of the CDR3: TGCGCCAGCAGCTTCGATCCGGAGTCACCCCTCCACTTT. It translates to CASSFDPESPLHF. Using reference TRBV5-1 and TRBJ1-6 for the parts outside the CDR3, the full variable domain is KAGVTQTPRYLIKTRGQQVTLSCSPISGHRSVSWYQQTPGQGLQFLFEYFSETQRNKGNFPGRFSGRQFSNSRSEMNVSTLELGDSALYLCASSFDPESPLHFGNGTRLTVT.

This clonotype was detected many times. The CDR3 nucleotides are TGTGCCAGCAGTGAACGAAGTGGCCGACCCAAGACGCAGTATTTT. Protein product: CASSERSGRPKTQYF. V gene TRBV2 combines with J gene TRBJ2-3; D is unclear. The CDR3 covers 15 residues. Looked up from germline, CDR1 is SNHLY and CDR2 is FYNNEI. Between the trimmed V and J ends, which lost 2 bases and 9 bases, there was a span of 18 bases.

This clonotype was seen ten or more times. V is TRBV12-3 or TRBV12-4 and J is TRBJ2-3; D is ambiguous. This CDR3 region has 14 residues. V was shortened by 2 bases and J by 2 bases, with 8 bases between the two germline ends. Here the CDR3 DNA reads TGTGCCAGCAGTTTACGGGTTTACACAGATACGCAGTATTTT. This gives the protein CASSLRVYTDTQYF.

This clonotype was seen ten or more times. The chain has TRBV24-1 and TRBJ2-5, with 9 bases identical to TRBD1. The CDR3 spans 15 residues. The V segment lost 6 bases and the J segment 5 bases; nucleotides outside the gene matches: 9. Germline CDR1 reads KGHDR; CDR2 reads SFDVKD. The DNA of the CDR3 is TGTGCCACCAGTCCCCGACAGGGGGATTGGGAGACCCAGTACTTC. Its protein product is CATSPRQGDWETQYF.

This clonotype was observed many times. The CDR3 region is CASRRGRVQPQHF. The CDR3 nucleotides are TGTGCCAGCAGAAGGGGGAGGGTTCAGCCCCAGCATTTT. The chain has TRBV12-3 or TRBV12-4 and TRBJ1-5, with a tentative D call TRBD1 (6 bases). The length of the CDR3 is 13 residues. With 6 bases removed from V and 6 bases from J, the gap between germline ends came to 12 bases.

The sample holds many counts of this clonotype. This chain joins TRBV5-1 and TRBJ1-3; D not certain. The CDR3 totals 14 residues. CDR1 is SGHRS, CDR2 YFSETQ, per germline. The germline V and J ends were trimmed by 0 bases and 2 bases, with 6 bases remaining between them. For the CDR3, the DNA is TGCGCCAGCAGCTTGGAAGTTACTGGAAACACCATATATTTT. This sequence encodes CASSLEVTGNTIYF.

The V and J genes are TRBV5-1 and TRBJ2-1; 8 bases are a match to TRBD2. Germline V CDR1 and CDR2: SGHRS, YFSETQ. After removal of 0 bases from V and 1 base from J, the junction contained 12 bases not matched to a gene. The CDR3 loop spans 19 amino acids. The CDR3 DNA reads as TGCGCCAGCAGCTTGGAACCTGGCAGCGGGGGAACTTCCTACAATGAGCAGTTCTTC. Its translation is CASSLEPGSGGTSYNEQFF.

This clonotype was counted many times. The rearrangement uses TRBV5-1 and TRBJ2-5; D unresolved. V lost 7 bases and J 4 bases, leaving 20 bases between the germline ends. CDR1 is SGHRS, CDR2 YFSETQ, per germline. This CDR3 has 15 residues. The CDR3 nucleotides read TGCGCCAGCGGATCCTGGTACGGACGTATAGAGACCCAGTACTTC. It codes for CASGSWYGRIETQYF. The full variable domain, its missing parts supplied by reference TRBV5-1 and TRBJ2-5, is KAGVTQTPRYLIKTRGQQVTLSCSPISGHRSVSWYQQTPGQGLQFLFEYFSETQRNKGNFPGRFSGRQFSNSRSEMNVSTLELGDSALYLCASGSWYGRIETQYFGPGTRLLVL.